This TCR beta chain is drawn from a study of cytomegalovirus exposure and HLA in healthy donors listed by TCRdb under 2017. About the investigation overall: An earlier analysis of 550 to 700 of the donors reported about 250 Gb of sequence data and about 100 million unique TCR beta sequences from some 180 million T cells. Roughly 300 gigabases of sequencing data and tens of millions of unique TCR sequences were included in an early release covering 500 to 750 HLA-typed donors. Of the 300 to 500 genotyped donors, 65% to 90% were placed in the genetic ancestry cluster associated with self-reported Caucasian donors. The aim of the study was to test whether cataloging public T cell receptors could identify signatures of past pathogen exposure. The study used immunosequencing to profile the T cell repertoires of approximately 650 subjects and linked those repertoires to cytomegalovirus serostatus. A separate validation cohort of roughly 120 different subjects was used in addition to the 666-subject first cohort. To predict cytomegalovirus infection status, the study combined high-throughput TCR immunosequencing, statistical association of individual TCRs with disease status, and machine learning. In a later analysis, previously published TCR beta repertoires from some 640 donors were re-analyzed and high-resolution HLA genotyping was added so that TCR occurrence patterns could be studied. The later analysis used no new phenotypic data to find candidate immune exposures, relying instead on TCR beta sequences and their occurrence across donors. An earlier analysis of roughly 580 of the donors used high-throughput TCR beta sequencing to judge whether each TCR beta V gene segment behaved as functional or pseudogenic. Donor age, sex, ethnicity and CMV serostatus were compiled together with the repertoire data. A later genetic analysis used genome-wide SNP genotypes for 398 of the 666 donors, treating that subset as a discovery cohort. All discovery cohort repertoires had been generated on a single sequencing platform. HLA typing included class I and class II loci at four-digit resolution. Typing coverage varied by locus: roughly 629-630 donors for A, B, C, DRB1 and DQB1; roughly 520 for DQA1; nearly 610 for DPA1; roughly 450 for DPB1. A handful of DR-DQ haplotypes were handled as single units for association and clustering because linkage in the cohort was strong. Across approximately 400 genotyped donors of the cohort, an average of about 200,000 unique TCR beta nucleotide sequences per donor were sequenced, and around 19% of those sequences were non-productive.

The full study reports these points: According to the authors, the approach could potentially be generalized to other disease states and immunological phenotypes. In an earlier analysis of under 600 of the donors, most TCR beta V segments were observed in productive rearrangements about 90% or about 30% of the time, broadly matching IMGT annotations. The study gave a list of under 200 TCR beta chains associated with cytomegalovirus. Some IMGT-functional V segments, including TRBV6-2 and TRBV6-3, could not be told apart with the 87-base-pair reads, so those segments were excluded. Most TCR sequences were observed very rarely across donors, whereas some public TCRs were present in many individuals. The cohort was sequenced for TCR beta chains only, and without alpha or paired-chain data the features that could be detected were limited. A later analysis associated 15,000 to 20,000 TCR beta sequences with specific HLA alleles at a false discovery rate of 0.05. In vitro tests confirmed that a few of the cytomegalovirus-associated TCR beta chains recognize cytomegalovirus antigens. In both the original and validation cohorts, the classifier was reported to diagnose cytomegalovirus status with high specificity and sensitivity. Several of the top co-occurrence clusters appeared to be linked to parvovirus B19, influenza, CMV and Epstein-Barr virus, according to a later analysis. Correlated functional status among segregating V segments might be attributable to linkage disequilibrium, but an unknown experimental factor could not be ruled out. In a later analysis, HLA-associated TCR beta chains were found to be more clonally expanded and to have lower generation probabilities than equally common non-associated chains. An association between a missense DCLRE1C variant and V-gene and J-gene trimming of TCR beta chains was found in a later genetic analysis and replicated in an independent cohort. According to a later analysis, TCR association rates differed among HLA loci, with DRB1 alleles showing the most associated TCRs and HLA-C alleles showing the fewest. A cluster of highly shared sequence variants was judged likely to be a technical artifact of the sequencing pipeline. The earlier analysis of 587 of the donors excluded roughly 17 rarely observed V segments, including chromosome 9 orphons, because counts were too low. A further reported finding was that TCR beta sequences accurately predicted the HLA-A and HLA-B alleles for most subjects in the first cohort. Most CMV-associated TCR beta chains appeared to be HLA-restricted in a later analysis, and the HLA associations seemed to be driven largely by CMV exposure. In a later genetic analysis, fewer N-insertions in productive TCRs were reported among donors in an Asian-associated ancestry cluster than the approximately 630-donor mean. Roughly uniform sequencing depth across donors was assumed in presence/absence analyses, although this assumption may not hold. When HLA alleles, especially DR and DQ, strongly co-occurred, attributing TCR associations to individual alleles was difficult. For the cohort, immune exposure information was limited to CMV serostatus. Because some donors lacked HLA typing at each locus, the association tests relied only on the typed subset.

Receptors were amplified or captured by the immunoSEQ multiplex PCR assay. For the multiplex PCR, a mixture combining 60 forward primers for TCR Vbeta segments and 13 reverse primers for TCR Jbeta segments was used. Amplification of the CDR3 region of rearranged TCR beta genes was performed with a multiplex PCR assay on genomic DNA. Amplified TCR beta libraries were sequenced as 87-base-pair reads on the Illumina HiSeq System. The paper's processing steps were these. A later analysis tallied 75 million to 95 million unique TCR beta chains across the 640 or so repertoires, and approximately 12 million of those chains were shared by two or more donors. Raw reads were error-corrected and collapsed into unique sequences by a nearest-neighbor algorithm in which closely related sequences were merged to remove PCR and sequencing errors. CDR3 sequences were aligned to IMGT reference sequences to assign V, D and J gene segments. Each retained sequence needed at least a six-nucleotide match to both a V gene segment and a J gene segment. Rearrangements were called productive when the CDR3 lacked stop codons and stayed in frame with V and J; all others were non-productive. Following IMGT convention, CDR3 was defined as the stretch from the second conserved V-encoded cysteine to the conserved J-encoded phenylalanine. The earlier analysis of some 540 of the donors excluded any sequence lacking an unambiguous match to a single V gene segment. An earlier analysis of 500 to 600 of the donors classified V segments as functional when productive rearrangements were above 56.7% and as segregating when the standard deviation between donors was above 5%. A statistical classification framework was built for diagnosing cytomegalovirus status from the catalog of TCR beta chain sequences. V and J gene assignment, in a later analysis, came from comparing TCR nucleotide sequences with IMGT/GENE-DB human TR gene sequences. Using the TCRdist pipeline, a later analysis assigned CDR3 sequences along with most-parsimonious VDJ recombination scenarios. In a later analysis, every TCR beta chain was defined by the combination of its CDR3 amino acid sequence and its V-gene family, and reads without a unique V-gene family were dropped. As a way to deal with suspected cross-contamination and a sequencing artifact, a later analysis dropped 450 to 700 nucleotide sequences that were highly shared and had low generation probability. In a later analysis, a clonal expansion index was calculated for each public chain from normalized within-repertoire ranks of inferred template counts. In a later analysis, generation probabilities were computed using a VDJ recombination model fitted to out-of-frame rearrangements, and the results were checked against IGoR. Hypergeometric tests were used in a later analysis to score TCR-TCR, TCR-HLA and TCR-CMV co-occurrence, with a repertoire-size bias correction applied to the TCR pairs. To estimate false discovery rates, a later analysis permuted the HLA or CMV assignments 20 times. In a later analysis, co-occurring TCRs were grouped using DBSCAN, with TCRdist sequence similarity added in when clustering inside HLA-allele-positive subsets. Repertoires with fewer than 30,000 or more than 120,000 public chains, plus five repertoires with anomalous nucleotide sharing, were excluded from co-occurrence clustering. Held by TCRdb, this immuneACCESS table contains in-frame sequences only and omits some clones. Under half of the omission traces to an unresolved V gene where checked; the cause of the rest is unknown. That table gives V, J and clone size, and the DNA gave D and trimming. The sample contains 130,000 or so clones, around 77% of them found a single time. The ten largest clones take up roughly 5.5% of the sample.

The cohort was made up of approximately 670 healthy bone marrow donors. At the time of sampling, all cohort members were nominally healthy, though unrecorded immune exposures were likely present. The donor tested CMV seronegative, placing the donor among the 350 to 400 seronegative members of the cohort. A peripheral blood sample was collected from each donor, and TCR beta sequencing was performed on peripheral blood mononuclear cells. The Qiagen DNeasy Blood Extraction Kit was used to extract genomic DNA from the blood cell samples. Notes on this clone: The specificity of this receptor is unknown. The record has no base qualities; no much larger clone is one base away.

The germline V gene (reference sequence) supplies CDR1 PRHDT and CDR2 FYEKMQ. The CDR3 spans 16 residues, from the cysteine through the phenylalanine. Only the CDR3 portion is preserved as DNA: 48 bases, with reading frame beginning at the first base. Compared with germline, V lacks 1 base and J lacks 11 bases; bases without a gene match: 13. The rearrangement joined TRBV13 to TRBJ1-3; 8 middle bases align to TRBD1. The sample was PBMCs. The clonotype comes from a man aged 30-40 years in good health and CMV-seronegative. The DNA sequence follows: TGTGCCAGCAGCTTAGCTGGACAGGGAAGTTCTAACGCCATATATTTT. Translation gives CASSLAGQGSSNAIYF.